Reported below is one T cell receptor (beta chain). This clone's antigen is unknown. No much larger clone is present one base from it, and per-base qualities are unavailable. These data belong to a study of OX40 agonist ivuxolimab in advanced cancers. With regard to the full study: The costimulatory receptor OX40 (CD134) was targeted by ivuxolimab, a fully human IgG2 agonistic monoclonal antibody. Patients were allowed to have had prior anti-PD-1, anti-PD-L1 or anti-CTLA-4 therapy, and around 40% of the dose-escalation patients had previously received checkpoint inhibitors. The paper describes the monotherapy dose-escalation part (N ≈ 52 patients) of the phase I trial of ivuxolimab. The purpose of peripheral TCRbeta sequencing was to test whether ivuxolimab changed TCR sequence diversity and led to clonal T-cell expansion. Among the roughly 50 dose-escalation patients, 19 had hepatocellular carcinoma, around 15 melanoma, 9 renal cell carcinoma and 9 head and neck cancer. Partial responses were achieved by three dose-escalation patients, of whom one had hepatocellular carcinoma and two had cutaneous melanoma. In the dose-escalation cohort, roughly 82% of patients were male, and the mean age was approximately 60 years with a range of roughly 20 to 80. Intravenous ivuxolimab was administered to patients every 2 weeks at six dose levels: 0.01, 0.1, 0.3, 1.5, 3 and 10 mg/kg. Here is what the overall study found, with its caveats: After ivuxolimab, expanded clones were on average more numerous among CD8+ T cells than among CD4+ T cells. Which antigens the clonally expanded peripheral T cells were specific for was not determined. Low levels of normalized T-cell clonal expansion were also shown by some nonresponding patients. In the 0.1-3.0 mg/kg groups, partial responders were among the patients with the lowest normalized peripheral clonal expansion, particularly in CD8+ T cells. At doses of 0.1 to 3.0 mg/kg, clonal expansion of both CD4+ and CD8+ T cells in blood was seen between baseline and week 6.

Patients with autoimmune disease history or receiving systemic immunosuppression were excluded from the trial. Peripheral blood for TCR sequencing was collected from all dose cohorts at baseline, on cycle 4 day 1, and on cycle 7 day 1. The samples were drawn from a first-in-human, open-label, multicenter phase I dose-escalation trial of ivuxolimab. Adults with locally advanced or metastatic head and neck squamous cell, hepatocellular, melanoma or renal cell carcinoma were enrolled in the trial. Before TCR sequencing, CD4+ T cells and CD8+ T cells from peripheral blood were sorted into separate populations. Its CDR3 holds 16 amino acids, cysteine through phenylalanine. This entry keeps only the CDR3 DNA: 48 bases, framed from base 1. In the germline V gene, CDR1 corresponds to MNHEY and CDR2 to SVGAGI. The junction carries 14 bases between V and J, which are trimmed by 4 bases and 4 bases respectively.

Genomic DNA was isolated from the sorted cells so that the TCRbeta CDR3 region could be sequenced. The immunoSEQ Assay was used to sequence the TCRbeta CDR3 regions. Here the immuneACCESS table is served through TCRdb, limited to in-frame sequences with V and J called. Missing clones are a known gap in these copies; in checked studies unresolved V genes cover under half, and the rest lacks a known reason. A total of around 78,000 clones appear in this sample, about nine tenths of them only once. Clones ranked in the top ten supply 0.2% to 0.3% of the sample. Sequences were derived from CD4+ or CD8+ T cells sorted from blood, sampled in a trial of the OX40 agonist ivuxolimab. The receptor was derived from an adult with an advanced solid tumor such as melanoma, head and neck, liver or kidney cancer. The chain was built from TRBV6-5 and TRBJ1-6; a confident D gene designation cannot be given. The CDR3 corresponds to CASSFGPLLYNSPLHF. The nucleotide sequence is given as TGTGCCAGCAGTTTTGGACCCTTACTTTATAATTCACCCCTCCACTTT.